This T cell receptor beta chain emerged from a study of glioma-infiltrating T cells after dendritic cell vaccination. Study-level background: Dendritic cell vaccine was injected intradermally three times, biweekly. Study-level points and caveats: Only a small number of patients had complete blood and tumor samples. Patients with more pretreatment TILs had longer time to progression and survival. TCR clonality showed no direct relationship with survival.

This CDR3 comprises 13 residues. CDR1 and CDR2 from the germline V gene are LNHNV and YYDKDF (reference sequence). V lost 5 bases and J lost 5, with 11 bases in between. The repertoire was sequenced with immunoSEQ multiplex PCR; TCRdb's copy has only in-frame clones and lacks some. The sample lists around 58,000 clones; approximately 78% were seen once. Of note for this clone: Its specificity is unknown.

The J gene is TRBJ2-3, the V gene TRBV15; possible D gene TRBD1, 5 bases. Here the sequenced sample was blood, taken before dendritic cell vaccination. This clonotype was sampled from a human donor with glioblastoma. The DNA of the CDR3 is TGTGCCACCAGCCTTAGGGGTTTAGATACGCAGTATTTT. Its translation: CATSLRGLDTQYF. The whole variable domain, filled in from reference TRBV15 and TRBJ2-3, reads DAMVIQNPRYQVTQFGKPVTLSCSQTLNHNVMYWYQQKSSQAPKLLFHYYDKDFNNEADTPDNFQSRRPNTSFCFLDIRSPGLGDTAMYLCATSLRGLDTQYFGPGTRLTVL.